This entry concerns a single T cell receptor beta chain. Its specificity is unknown. Primers for the PCR totalled 60 Vbeta and 13 Jbeta. Profiling relied on immunoSEQ multiplex PCR, and the TCRdb table lists in-frame clones only, not all of them. The table has under 300,000 clones, around 80% seen once. This specimen comes from a study of cytomegalovirus exposure and HLA in healthy donors. The CDR3 consists of 15 residues. Germline values: CDR1 SGHDN, CDR2 FVKESK. Trimming removed 2 bases at V and 5 bases at J, with 12 bases between. Study-level points and caveats: A missense variant in DCLRE1C was later tied to TCR beta V- and J-gene trimming. Analyses of presence and absence presupposed an approximately uniform sequencing depth across donors. Donors belonging to an Asian-associated ancestry cluster reportedly showed fewer N-insertions in productive TCRs than the roughly 670-donor mean, according to what a later analysis found.

The sample was PBMCs. This rearrangement joins TRBV14 to TRBJ1-4; possibly TRBD1 for D (5 bases). This TCR was recovered from a woman aged 55-69 years in good health and CMV-seropositive. The CDR3 is CASSQYGTLNEKLFF. The CDR3 coding sequence is TGTGCCAGCAGCCAATATGGGACTCTCAATGAAAAACTGTTTTTT. Together with reference TRBV14 and TRBJ1-4, the CDR3 gives the full variable domain: EAGVTQFPSHSVIEKGQTVTLRCDPISGHDNLYWYRRVMGKEIKFLLHFVKESKQDESGMPNNRFLAERTGGTYSTLKVQPAELEDSGVYFCASSQYGTLNEKLFFGSGTQLSVL.